The 9 T cell receptor beta chains presented below share a single source sample, sequenced in a study of OX40 agonist ivuxolimab in advanced cancers. The method behind the library was the immunoSEQ multiplex PCR assay. TCRdb limited this immuneACCESS table to in-frame rearrangements with V and J called. A share of clones is missing; checked studies link under half to unresolved V genes, and the rest is unexplained. For this sample the table gives around 77,000 clones, of which just under 90% were detected only once. The ten largest clones capture about 2.3% of the sample. Source: CD4+ or CD8+ T cells sorted from blood, taken in a trial of the OX40 agonist ivuxolimab. These receptors all come from an adult with an advanced solid tumor such as melanoma, head and neck, liver or kidney cancer.

The V gene is TRBV10-3, the J gene TRBJ2-3, with 10 positions matching TRBD2. The CDR3 contains 14 residues. V shed 10 bases, J shed 1 base, and the junction held 5 bases outside the gene matches. Germline V CDR1 and CDR2: ENHRY, SYGVKD. CDR3 amino acids: CAKSLAGGTDTQYF. DNA for the CDR3: TGTGCCAAATCTCTAGCGGGAGGCACAGATACGCAGTATTTT.

CDR3 coding DNA: TGTGCCAGTAGAGGGAGTGCTGGGGCCAACGTCCTGACTTTC. It yields the protein CASRGSAGANVLTF. The chain employs TRBV19 and TRBJ2-6, with D tentatively TRBD2 (5 bases). The V end lost 6 bases, the J end lost 2 bases, and 8 bases lay between the germline ends. Germline CDR1 LNHDA, CDR2 SQIVND (reference sequence). There are 14 residues in the CDR3.

The chain uses TRBV19 and TRBJ2-7; TRBD2 matches 10 bases. Trimming cost V 3 bases and J 4 bases; bases outside gene matches: 9. The CDR3 consists of 16 residues. Germline values: CDR1 LNHDA, CDR2 SQIVND (reference sequence). The CDR3 region is CASSIPYGTSEYEQYF. The CDR3 bases are TGTGCCAGTAGTATTCCCTACGGGACTAGCGAGTACGAGCAGTACTTC. Together with reference TRBV19 and TRBJ2-7, the CDR3 gives the full variable domain: DGGITQSPKYLFRKEGQNVTLSCEQNLNHDAMYWYRQDPGQGLRLIYYSQIVNDFQKGDIAEGYSVSREKKESFPLTVTSAQKNPTAFYLCASSIPYGTSEYEQYFGPGTRLTVT.

The V call is TRBV29-1, the J call TRBJ2-7; tentative D call: TRBD2 (5 bases). The CDR3 sequence is 11 residues long. V was shortened by 7 bases and J by 3 bases, with 10 bases between the two germline ends. Germline lookup yields CDR1 SQVTM and CDR2 ANQGSEA. CDR3 bases: TGCAGCGCGGAGGACTTCTACGAGCAGTACTTC. Translation gives CSAEDFYEQYF.

The genes are TRBV27 and TRBJ2-3; possibly TRBD1 for D (6 bases). CDR1 and CDR2 from the germline V gene are MNHEY and SMNVEV (reference sequence). This CDR3 has 15 residues. The ends were cut back, 5 bases at V and 0 bases at J, with 12 bases in the middle. CDR3 bases: TGTGCCAGCAGTACGTACAGGGCGAGCACAGATACGCAGTATTTT. Translating gives CASSTYRASTDTQYF.

The V gene is TRBV11-2, the J gene TRBJ1-6, with no clear D. The CDR3 runs to 16 residues. V was pared by 5 bases and J by 3 bases, with 14 bases between. Per the germline V gene, CDR1 is SGHAT and CDR2 is FQNNGV. CDR3 in DNA: TGTGCCAGCAGCCCTTCGGCGCTCCTCTATAATTCACCCCTCCACTTT. Translated, it gives CASSPSALLYNSPLHF.

The chain couples TRBV19 to TRBJ2-2; 8 nucleotides agree with TRBD2. The ends lost 6 bases at V and 0 bases at J; junction bases unmatched: 3. Germline values: CDR1 LNHDA, CDR2 SQIVND (reference sequence). The CDR3 covers 15 residues. CDR3 in DNA: TGTGCCAGTAGGACCGGGGGGGCGAACACCGGGGAGCTGTTTTTT. It is translated as CASRTGGANTGELFF.

The chain carries TRBV19 and TRBJ2-1; possible D gene TRBD2, 6 bases. The CDR3 sequence is 14 residues long. Germline loops: CDR1 LNHDA, CDR2 SQIVND (reference sequence). V lost 6 bases and J lost 5, with 14 bases in between. CDR3 in amino acids: CASRTRGVNNEQFF. The DNA of the CDR3 is TGTGCCAGTAGGACTAGAGGGGTGAACAATGAGCAGTTCTTC.

The V and J genes are TRBV6-1 and TRBJ2-3, with 7 bases lining up with TRBD1. This CDR3 region has 15 residues. Germline V gene lookup returns CDR1 MNHNS and CDR2 SASEGT. The V gene end was trimmed by 5 bases and the J gene end by 5 bases; junction bases not matched to a gene: 10. The CDR3: CASSPTGQWGDTQYF. CDR3 sequence (DNA): TGTGCCAGCAGTCCGACGGGACAGTGGGGAGATACGCAGTATTTT.